The 18 T cell receptor beta chains below come from one sample, sequenced in a study of T cells after yellow fever vaccination. In TCRdb, the 5' RACE reads were re-called with MiXCR into one record per CDR3 protein. The sample includes 320,000 or so distinct CDR3 sequences, less than 9.5% of them seen just once. Source: PBMCs, taken approximately 47 days after the first yellow fever vaccination. These receptor sequences come from a young man who received the YFV17D yellow fever vaccine.

This clonotype was seen once. A much larger clone differs from this one at a single base, so this may be a read error. V is TRBV12-3 or TRBV12-4 and J is TRBJ1-2, with D hard to call. This CDR3 is built from 15 residues. The CDR3 sequence is CASSRTDARGYGYNF. DNA for the CDR3: TGTGCCAGCAGTCGCACCGACGCCCGAGGCTATGGCTACAACTTC.

The chain employs TRBV5-1 and TRBJ1-4; no firm D call. The CDR3 length is 15 residues. Germline CDR1 SGHRS, CDR2 YFSETQ. V gave up 4 bases and J gave up 4 bases, with 14 bases separating them. CDR3 amino acids: CASSGGSGLNEKLFF. The CDR3 bases are TGCGCCAGCAGCGGCGGGTCAGGCCTTAATGAAAAACTGTTTTTT.

The V and J genes are TRBV7-9 and TRBJ2-4; possible D gene TRBD1, 5 bases. Trimming stripped 11 bases from V and 0 bases from J, with 17 bases between. The CDR3 length is 15 residues. CDR1 and CDR2 from the germline V gene are SEHNR and FQNEAQ (reference sequence). The CDR3 nucleotides read TGTGCCTCCGAGCGAAGGGGTCTAGCCAAAAACATTCAGTACTTC. It is translated as CASERRGLAKNIQYF.

V usage is TRBV12-3 or TRBV12-4 and J usage is TRBJ2-3; D uncertain. Trimming stripped 7 bases from V and 4 bases from J, with 24 bases between. The CDR3 contains 17 residues. The CDR3 reads CASTSGYYGYSADTQYF. The CDR3 bases are TGTGCCAGCACCTCCGGATATTACGGGTACAGTGCAGATACGCAGTATTTT.

This clonotype turned up a few times. The rearrangement uses TRBV28 and TRBJ1-3; D uncertain. The CDR3 sequence is 16 residues long. Germline lookup yields CDR1 MDHEN and CDR2 SYDVKM. The V and J ends lost 6 bases and 6 bases respectively, with 21 bases between them. The CDR3 spells CASSLPDPLGKNTIYF. Here the CDR3 DNA reads TGTGCCAGCAGCCTTCCCGATCCATTAGGGAAAAACACCATATATTTT.

The sample holds a few counts of this clonotype. This chain joins TRBV3-1 and TRBJ1-2; D is uncertain. V was pared by 4 bases and J by 3 bases, with 12 bases between. Per the germline V gene, CDR1 is LGHDT and CDR2 is YNNKEL (reference sequence). There are 14 residues in the CDR3. The CDR3 region is CASSPWAVDYGYTF. The CDR3 DNA sequence: TGTGCCAGCAGCCCCTGGGCGGTGGACTATGGCTACACCTTC.

This clonotype has a handful of counts. V usage is TRBV7-9 and J usage is TRBJ2-2; a weak D match, TRBD1 (6 bases). Germline-derived CDR1 and CDR2 are SEHNR and FQNEAQ (reference sequence). The CDR3 is 14 amino acids. Trimming took off 5 bases at V and 4 bases at J, with 11 bases between the two ends. The CDR3 DNA sequence: TGTGCCAGCAGCGTCTGGACAGTCACCGGGGAGCTGTTTTTT. This gives the protein CASSVWTVTGELFF.

V usage is TRBV20-1 and J usage is TRBJ1-5; D gene ambiguous. Per the germline V gene, CDR1 is DFQATT and CDR2 is SNEGSKA (reference sequence). With 5 bases removed from V and 4 bases from J, the gap between germline ends came to 12 bases. The CDR3 runs 13 residues. CDR3 residues: CSAPVGNNQPQHF. The CDR3 nucleotides read TGCAGTGCTCCCGTAGGCAATAATCAGCCCCAGCATTTT.

Turning to this clonotype: One end of the junction fails to match germline, which may point to a read error. The V and J genes are TRBV20-1 and TRBJ2-2; the match to TRBD1 covers 7 bases. Germline V gene lookup returns CDR1 DFQATT and CDR2 SNEGSKA (reference sequence). This CDR3 spans 16 amino acids. The chain's CDR3 is CCAREHPGTVAGELFF. The CDR3 region has the DNA TGCTGTGCTAGAGAACACCCCGGGACAGTGGCCGGGGAGCTGTTTTTT.

The genes are TRBV4-1 and TRBJ2-5; unclear D gene. Germline V lookup: CDR1 MGHRA, CDR2 YSYEKL. The CDR3 has 16 residues. V was cut by 4 bases and J by 0 bases, with 15 bases left in between. CDR3 residues: CASSPSTGRYQETQYF. The CDR3 nucleotides are TGCGCCAGCAGCCCTTCCACGGGTCGGTACCAAGAGACCCAGTACTTC.

The CDR3 region has the DNA TGTGCCAGCACCGACGGACTAGGAGAGACCCAGTACTTC. Translated, it gives CASTDGLGETQYF. V is TRBV6-2 or TRBV6-3 and J is TRBJ2-5; 7 positions match TRBD2. V dropped 7 bases and J dropped 4; count of bases not matched to a gene: 6. Germline V CDR1 and CDR2: MNHEY, SVGEGT. There are 13 residues in the CDR3.

This clonotype has a handful of counts. J is TRBJ1-2 and V is TRBV5-1; perhaps TRBD1 as D (5 bases). Germline CDR1 SGHRS, CDR2 YFSETQ. The CDR3 extends over 15 amino acids. Trimming removed 7 bases from V and 7 bases from J, with 23 bases in between. The CDR3, as DNA: TGCGCCAGCCGCGAGGTTTTGGGGCGCGTGAGTGGCTACACCTTC. This translates into CASREVLGRVSGYTF.

The chain links TRBV2 to TRBJ2-3; a weak D match, TRBD1 (7 bases). This CDR3 spans 15 amino acids. Germline V gives CDR1 SNHLY, CDR2 FYNNEI. The V gene lost 3 bases and the J gene lost 5 bases, with 15 bases spanning the gap. The CDR3 spells CASSDQGGRVDTQYF. CDR3 DNA: TGTGCCAGCAGTGATCAGGGGGGAAGGGTAGATACGCAGTATTTT. Based on the CDR3 plus reference TRBV2 and TRBJ2-3, the full variable domain is EPEVTQTPSHQVTQMGQEVILRCVPISNHLYFYWYRQILGQKVEFLVSFYNNEISEKSEIFDDQFSVERPDGSNFTLKIRSTKLEDSAMYFCASSDQGGRVDTQYFGPGTRLTVL.

This chain connects TRBV7-9 to TRBJ2-7; 9 bases fit TRBD2. Trimming took 4 bases from V and 4 from J; bases not matched to a gene: 8. CDR1 and CDR2 (germline): SEHNR, FQNEAQ (reference sequence). The CDR3 runs to 15 residues. The CDR3 DNA follows: TGTGCCAGCAGCTCAGAGGGTAGCGGGGGTTACGAGCAGTACGTC. It codes for CASSSEGSGGYEQYV.

The CDR3 is CATSRAQVNSNQPQHF. CDR3 DNA: TGTGCCACCAGCAGAGCCCAAGTAAATAGCAATCAGCCCCAGCATTTT. V is TRBV15 and J is TRBJ1-5; unclear D gene. Trimming pared 1 base from V and 0 bases from J, leaving 10 bases between. From germline, CDR1 is LNHNV and CDR2 YYDKDF (reference sequence). This CDR3 is built from 16 residues.

The chain links TRBV20-1 to TRBJ2-3, with 14 bases that match TRBD2. V lost 6 bases, J lost 7 bases, and 6 bases stayed unmatched. Germline V gene lookup returns CDR1 DFQATT and CDR2 SNEGSKA (reference sequence). CDR3 length: 14 amino acids. The CDR3 DNA follows: TGCAGTGCAAGACTAGCGGGGGGGCGATATACGCAGTATTTT. Amino acid sequence: CSARLAGGRYTQYF.

There are a few counts of this clonotype. The rearrangement links TRBV6-5 to TRBJ1-1; no firm D call. The CDR3 is 14 residues long. The germline gives CDR1 MNHEY, CDR2 SVGAGI. V lost 0 bases and J 3 bases, leaving 8 bases between the germline ends. In nucleotides, the CDR3 is TGTGCCAGCAGTTACTCGTGGCCGGACACTGAAGCTTTCTTT. Its translation is CASSYSWPDTEAFF.

This chain links TRBV10-3 with TRBJ1-1; unclear D gene. The CDR3 is 14 amino acids. Germline assignment: CDR1 ENHRY and CDR2 SYGVKD. V was pared by 4 bases and J by 0 bases, with 9 bases between. CDR3 DNA: TGTGCCATCAGTGGCCTAGGAATGAACACTGAAGCTTTCTTT. Translated: CAISGLGMNTEAFF.